This T cell receptor (beta chain) was identified during a study of blood T cell repertoires in COVID-19. The CDR3 runs 14 residues. CDR1 and CDR2 (germline): SNHLY, FYNNEI. Trimming took 8 bases from V and 10 from J, leaving 18 bases between them. Here immunoSEQ multiplex PCR was the method, and the copy in TCRdb shows in-frame clones only, minus some. Among about 200,000 clones listed, approximately 79% were seen once. This rearrangement joins TRBV2 to TRBJ1-6, with D uncertain. This TCR came from a woman aged 55-75 years with acute COVID-19. The sequencing sample was made of PBMCs or T cells enriched from blood (not recorded which). For the CDR3, the DNA is TGTGCCAGCGTGATGGCTTCGCAACCCTCACCCCTCCACTTT. Its protein product is CASVMASQPSPLHF.